The subject of this entry is one T cell receptor (beta chain). This sample is drawn from a study of blood T cell repertoires in COVID-19. Participants were placed into cohorts based on the clinical history they reported. Germline V CDR1 and CDR2: SEHNR, FQNEAQ (reference sequence). This CDR3 region has 14 residues. Trimming took off 5 bases at V and 8 bases at J, with 15 bases between the two ends. Original processing methods: Nucleated cell counts were estimated from reference gene primer amplification. Sequencing was performed with immunoSEQ multiplex PCR; in TCRdb, only in-frame clones are kept and a portion is missing. D and trimming were read from the DNA, whereas the V and J calls and clone size are those reported in that table. The profile shows about 400,000 clones, approximately 89% of them singletons.

The rearrangement links TRBV7-9 to TRBJ1-4, with D perhaps TRBD1 (6 bases). The specimen was PBMCs or T cells enriched from blood (not recorded which). The clonotype comes from a woman younger than 45 who had recovered from COVID-19. CDR3 bases: TGTGCCAGCAGCCCGACGGGACAAGGGGAAAAACTGTTTTTT. It translates to CASSPTGQGEKLFF.